The 29 T cell receptor beta chains listed next were all sequenced from one sample in a study of blood T cell repertoires in COVID-19. Sequencing used immunoSEQ multiplex PCR; TCRdb keeps in-frame clones, though not all of them. The sample holds a few hundred thousand clones, roughly 90% seen once. The source material was PBMCs or T cells enriched from blood (not recorded which). The receptors shown here come from a woman aged 30 to 39 who had recovered from COVID-19.

The V call is TRBV18, the J call TRBJ2-1, with D possibly matching TRBD2 (6 bases). Germline lookup yields CDR1 KGHSH and CDR2 LQKENI. The CDR3 loop spans 17 amino acids. Trimming left V 1 base short and J 0 bases short, with 13 bases between. DNA for the CDR3: TGTGCCAGCTCACCACGGGCGCGGGATAGCTCCTACAATGAGCAGTTCTTC. Translating gives CASSPRARDSSYNEQFF.

This clone was picked up one time. The genes are TRBV3-1 (or the pseudogene TRBV3-2) and TRBJ2-4, with a possible D match to TRBD1 (5 bases). CDR1 is LGHDT, CDR2 YNNKEL, per germline (reference sequence). The CDR3 is 16 residues long. The V gene lost 1 base and the J gene lost 4 bases, with 14 bases spanning the gap. CDR3 in amino acids: CASSQGGPRMKNIQYF. CDR3 DNA: TGTGCCAGCAGCCAAGGGGGCCCACGGATGAAAAACATTCAGTACTTC.

V gene TRBV3-1 (or the pseudogene TRBV3-2) combines with J gene TRBJ1-1, with TRBD1 as a possible D gene (6 bases). The V end was cut by 5 bases, the J end by 10 bases, with 14 bases between. The CDR3 has 12 amino acids. The germline CDR1 and CDR2 sequences are LGHDT and YNNKEL (reference sequence). The CDR3 sequence is CASSTHRDTAFF. The CDR3 DNA follows: TGTGCCAGCAGCACCCACAGGGATACAGCTTTCTTT.

DNA for the CDR3: TGTGCCAGCAGCCCCAGGACAGATACCTACAATGAGCAGTTCTTC. Protein product: CASSPRTDTYNEQFF. V usage is TRBV7-2 and J usage is TRBJ2-1; TRBD1 is a possible D gene (6 bases). The CDR3 sequence is 15 residues long. Per the germline V gene, CDR1 is SGHTA and CDR2 is FQGNSA. V gave up 5 bases and J gave up 2 bases, with 13 bases separating them.

This clone was found once. V gene TRBV7-9 combines with J gene TRBJ2-7; TRBD2 matches at 8 bases. V trimming: 2 bases; J trimming: 4 bases; junction bases outside the gene matches: 4. Germline CDR1 is SEHNR and CDR2 is FQNEAQ (reference sequence). The CDR3 sequence is 14 residues long. The DNA of the CDR3 is TGTGCCAGCAGCTTAAGTAGCGGGGTGTACGAGCAGTACTTC. It encodes CASSLSSGVYEQYF.

V and J are TRBV28 and TRBJ1-2; 8 nucleotides align to TRBD1. Trimming at V came to 3 bases and at J to 4 bases, leaving 4 bases not matched to a gene. Germline-derived CDR1 and CDR2 are MDHEN and SYDVKM. The CDR3 totals 14 residues. The CDR3 coding sequence is TGTGCCAGCAGTTTGCAGGGGGCGGGCTATGGCTACACCTTC. This codes for CASSLQGAGYGYTF.

The chain has TRBV6-6 and TRBJ2-7, with 7 bases that match TRBD2. CDR3 size: 15 residues. Germline lookup yields CDR1 MNHNY and CDR2 SVGAGI (reference sequence). J gave up 0 bases and V 10 bases, and 12 bases lay outside the gene matches. The CDR3 loop reads CATFSAGGSSYEQYF. The CDR3 nucleotides read TGTGCCACTTTCAGCGCCGGGGGGAGCTCCTACGAGCAGTACTTC.

This chain links TRBV9 with TRBJ2-1, with D tentatively TRBD2 (6 bases). Germline CDR1 is SGDLS and CDR2 is YYNGEE. The CDR3 runs 16 residues. Trimming left V 0 bases short and J 9 bases short, with 19 bases between. CDR3 in amino acids: CASSVGGGVGRGEQFF. The CDR3 nucleotides are TGTGCCAGCAGCGTAGGGGGCGGCGTGGGGCGGGGTGAGCAGTTCTTC.

The chain combines TRBV6-1 with TRBJ1-1; D unresolved. CDR3 length equals 14 residues. Between the trimmed V and J ends, which lost 0 bases and 4 bases, there was a span of 9 bases. In germline, CDR1 is MNHNS, CDR2 SASEGT. CDR3 region: CASSEAQHSTEAFF. Here the CDR3 DNA reads TGTGCCAGCAGTGAAGCGCAACACAGCACTGAAGCTTTCTTT.

The chain couples TRBV2 to TRBJ2-4; D is perhaps TRBD1 (6 bases). Trimming left V 5 bases short and J 5 bases short, with 19 bases between. From germline, CDR1 is SNHLY and CDR2 FYNNEI. This CDR3 has 16 amino acids. For the CDR3, the DNA is TGTGCCAGCAGTTACCCATACAGGGAAACCGAAAACATTCAGTACTTC. Protein product: CASSYPYRETENIQYF.

This sequence joins TRBV2 and TRBJ1-1; a possible D gene is TRBD1 (5 bases). CDR1 SNHLY and CDR2 FYNNEI come from the germline V gene. V was clipped by 4 bases and J by 4 bases, with 7 bases between them. There are 12 residues in the CDR3. In nucleotides, the CDR3 is TGTGCCAGCAGTGCAGGGTTCACTGAAGCTTTCTTT. Translation gives CASSAGFTEAFF.

DNA for the CDR3: TGTGCCAGCAGTATCCTGGGGCTCGAGAACACTGAAGCTTTCTTT. Translated, it gives CASSILGLENTEAFF. V usage is TRBV5-6 and J usage is TRBJ1-1; possibly TRBD1 for D (5 bases). Trimming took off 5 bases at V and 1 base at J, with 15 bases between the two ends. The CDR3 sequence is 15 residues long. CDR1 is SGHDT and CDR2 is YYEEEE in the germline V gene.

The V and J genes are TRBV6-5 and TRBJ2-1; the match to TRBD2 covers 7 bases. Germline loops: CDR1 MNHEY, CDR2 SVGAGI. V lost 0 bases to trimming and J lost 3 bases; unmatched junction nucleotides: 5. The CDR3 loop spans 16 amino acids. The DNA for the CDR3 is TGTGCCAGCAGTTACTCGAGGGGAGGGATCTACAATGAGCAGTTCTTC. The encoded protein is CASSYSRGGIYNEQFF.

This clone has a handful of counts. The chain has TRBV29-1 and TRBJ2-7; 10 bases map to TRBD2. Germline CDR1 and CDR2: SQVTM and ANQGSEA. The ends lost 6 bases at V and 2 bases at J; junction bases unmatched: 7. The CDR3 consists of 14 residues. The CDR3 bases are TGCAGCGTCGGCCGGACTAGCGGCACCTACGAGCAGTACTTC. Translated: CSVGRTSGTYEQYF.

The rearrangement joins TRBV24-1 to TRBJ2-4; D is unclear. Germline V gene lookup returns CDR1 KGHDR and CDR2 SFDVKD. The CDR3 runs 12 residues. The V gene lost 11 bases and the J gene lost 6 bases, with 13 bases spanning the gap. The CDR3 DNA is TGTGCCAACCTTCCGAGAGGAAACATTCAGTACTTC. This sequence encodes CANLPRGNIQYF.

J is TRBJ1-6 and V is TRBV25-1, with a tentative D call TRBD1 (6 bases). Trimming removed 4 bases at V and 4 bases at J, with 11 bases between. Per germline, CDR1 MGHDK and CDR2 SYGVNS. This CDR3 has 15 residues. CDR3 nucleotides: TGTGCCAGCAGTGCAAACAGGGATTATAATTCACCCCTCCACTTT. This translates into CASSANRDYNSPLHF.

The chain combines TRBV18 with TRBJ1-2; no firm D call. V was trimmed by 5 bases and J by 8 bases, leaving 12 bases between them. The CDR3 runs to 12 residues. Germline CDR1 KGHSH, CDR2 LQKENI. The CDR3 reads CASSNPGLGYTF. In DNA form, the CDR3 reads TGTGCCAGCTCAAACCCGGGGTTGGGCTACACCTTC. Variable domain in full (rest from reference TRBV18 and TRBJ1-2): NAGVMQNPRHLVRRRGQEARLRCSPMKGHSHVYWYRQLPEEGLKFMVYLQKENIIDESGMPKERFSAEFPKEGPSILRIQQVVRGDSAAYFCASSNPGLGYTFGSGTRLTVV.

The chain joins TRBV27 to TRBJ1-1; TRBD1 agrees at 9 bases. Germline V gene sequence: CDR1 MNHEY, CDR2 SMNVEV (reference sequence). The CDR3 is 17 amino acids. V shed 6 bases and J 3 bases; nucleotides not matched to a gene: 14. CDR3 DNA sequence: TGTGCCAGCAGCCCTAGTCCCGGGACAGGGTGGGACACTGAAGCTTTCTTT. Protein sequence: CASSPSPGTGWDTEAFF.

The CDR3 coding sequence is TGTGCCACCAAGATGACAGGGGGCGGCACTGAAGCTTTCTTT. It translates to CATKMTGGGTEAFF. This chain connects TRBV6-5 to TRBJ1-1; 10 bases agree with TRBD1. Germline lookup yields CDR1 MNHEY and CDR2 SVGAGI. V shed 10 bases, J shed 4 bases, and the junction held 9 bases outside the gene matches. The CDR3 length is 14 residues.

This clone was recorded only once. The chain uses TRBV13 and TRBJ1-1, with no clear D. Germline V gene lookup returns CDR1 PRHDT and CDR2 FYEKMQ (reference sequence). The CDR3 totals 16 residues. The ends were cut back, 2 bases at V and 1 base at J, with 14 bases in the middle. CDR3 in amino acids: CASSLPAQSGNTEAFF. CDR3 bases: TGTGCCAGCAGCTTACCGGCCCAGTCGGGGAACACTGAAGCTTTCTTT.

The rearrangement links TRBV3-1 (or the pseudogene TRBV3-2) to TRBJ2-1; 9 bases are a match to TRBD2. Germline-derived CDR1 and CDR2 are LGHDT and YNNKEL (reference sequence). V gave up 1 base and J gave up 8 bases; unmatched junction bases: 9. This CDR3 has 16 residues. The CDR3 sequence is CASSQGAGGRVDEQFF. In nucleotides, the CDR3 is TGTGCCAGCAGCCAAGGGGCGGGGGGGCGGGTGGATGAGCAGTTCTTC.

This chain joins TRBV6-2 or TRBV6-3 and TRBJ2-2, with 9 bases aligning to TRBD1. The CDR3 is made up of 15 amino acids. Germline V gene data show CDR1 as MNHEY and CDR2 as SVGEGT. V shed 3 bases, J shed 7 bases, and the junction held 6 bases outside the gene matches. CDR3 DNA: TGTGCCAGCAGTTATTCGGGACAGGGAAACGGGGAGCTGTTTTTT. Encoded protein: CASSYSGQGNGELFF.

The J gene is TRBJ2-5, the V gene TRBV29-1; TRBD1 is a possible D gene (6 bases). The CDR3 contains 14 residues. Trimming stripped 5 bases from V and 1 base from J, with 14 bases between. Germline V gives CDR1 SQVTM, CDR2 ANQGSEA. The chain's CDR3 is CSVNGQSLQETQYF. The CDR3 region has the DNA TGCAGCGTTAACGGACAGAGTCTCCAAGAGACCCAGTACTTC.

The rearrangement links TRBV19 to TRBJ1-6; D call uncertain. Trimming stripped 3 bases from V and 10 bases from J, with 10 bases between. Germline CDR1 reads LNHDA; CDR2 reads SQIVND (reference sequence). The CDR3 totals 13 residues. The CDR3 is CASSINTYSPLHF. CDR3 nucleotide sequence: TGTGCCAGTAGTATCAATACCTACTCACCCCTCCACTTT.

The V gene is TRBV10-3, the J gene TRBJ2-5; possible D gene TRBD2, 7 bases. The CDR3 consists of 14 residues. The V gene lost 8 bases and the J gene lost 1 base, with 14 bases spanning the gap. Germline loops: CDR1 ENHRY, CDR2 SYGVKD. This chain's CDR3 is CAIQGGGPQETQYF. CDR3 bases: TGTGCCATCCAGGGCGGGGGCCCCCAAGAGACCCAGTACTTC.

J is TRBJ2-3 and V is TRBV3-1 (or the pseudogene TRBV3-2); 8 nucleotides align to TRBD2. Germline V lookup: CDR1 LGHDT, CDR2 YNNKEL (reference sequence). CDR3 size: 13 residues. The ends lost 4 bases at V and 7 bases at J; junction bases unmatched: 4. The CDR3: CASSPIAGHTQYF. In nucleotides, the CDR3 is TGTGCCAGCAGCCCCATAGCGGGGCATACGCAGTATTTT.

The chain has TRBV4-1 and TRBJ1-2, with D possibly matching TRBD1 (5 bases). In germline, CDR1 is MGHRA, CDR2 YSYEKL. The V end lost 4 bases, the J end lost 3 bases, and 15 bases lay between the germline ends. This CDR3 has 15 amino acids. The CDR3: CASSPRGSWDYGYTF. As DNA, the CDR3 is TGCGCCAGCAGCCCCCGGGGGTCCTGGGACTATGGCTACACCTTC.

DNA for the CDR3: TGTGCCAGCAGCTTAGGGCGGCTCTCCTACGAGCAGTACTTC. It translates to CASSLGRLSYEQYF. The chain joins TRBV11-1 to TRBJ2-7; D is unresolved. This CDR3 has 14 amino acids. Trimming removed 1 base from V and 0 bases from J, with 7 bases in between. Germline V gives CDR1 SGHAT, CDR2 FQDESV (reference sequence).

The chain recombines TRBV7-3 with TRBJ2-1, with 8 bases fitting TRBD2. In germline, CDR1 is SGHTA, CDR2 FQGTGA. V dropped 5 bases and J dropped 5; count of bases not matched to a gene: 2. The CDR3 covers 13 residues. The CDR3 sequence is CASSHGGDNEQFF. As DNA, the CDR3 is TGTGCCAGCAGCCACGGGGGGGACAATGAGCAGTTCTTC.